This T cell receptor beta chain was sequenced for a study of identical twins. CDR1 and CDR2 (germline): SNHLY, FYNNEI. The CDR3 is made up of 12 amino acids. V dropped 6 bases and J dropped 2 bases, with 8 bases sitting between them. Each CDR3 protein is one row after TCRdb ran MiXCR on the 5' RACE reads. This sample yields about 550,000 distinct CDR3 sequences, of which approximately 20% are seen a single time; approximately 0.5% belongs to the top ten. A further study also used this sample, focusing on yellow fever vaccine responses in identical twins.

The sequence derives from a woman between 18 and 29 years old in good health. The genes are TRBV2 and TRBJ2-7; D gene unclear. Sample: CD4+ T cells sorted from blood. CDR3 nucleotides: TGTGCCAGCAGCTACACAGCCTACGAGCAGTACGTC. Translating it yields CASSYTAYEQYV.